Listed below are T cell receptor beta chains from one sample, sequenced in a study of lymphopenia after photon versus proton radiotherapy. Profiling relied on immunoSEQ multiplex PCR, and the TCRdb table lists in-frame clones only, not all of them. The sample has roughly 57,000 clones; 80% to 90% are singletons. The sequencing here drew on peripheral blood, taken from a patient treated with photon-based radiotherapy. The receptors stem from a man aged 45 to 65 with gastric cancer. Each CDR3 is given with its conserved first and last residue. A D gene is named only where the DNA matches it firmly.

TRBV2	TRBD1	TRBJ2-3	CASSQQGIETDTQYF	TGTGCCAGCAGTCAACAGGGGATTGAGACAGATACGCAGTATTTT
TRBV5-6	TRBD1	TRBJ2-1	CASSRTGANLYNEQFF	TGTGCCAGCAGTAGGACAGGGGCAAATTTATACAATGAGCAGTTCTTC
TRBV19	TRBD2	TRBJ2-3	CASSLFSGSPGDTQYF	TGTGCCAGTAGTCTCTTTAGCGGGAGCCCTGGAGATACGCAGTATTTT
TRBV7-9	TRBD1	TRBJ2-3	CASSPQLGTGGTDTQYF	TGTGCCAGCAGCCCCCAATTGGGGACAGGGGGGACAGATACGCAGTATTTT
TRBV27	TRBD2	TRBJ2-7	CASNSKILAGGLHEQYF	TGTGCCAGCAACAGCAAGATTCTAGCGGGAGGGCTCCACGAGCAGTACTTC
TRBV5-1	NA	TRBJ2-7	CASSLELGYEQYF	TGCGCCAGCAGCTTGGAATTGGGTTACGAGCAGTACTTC
TRBV30	NA	TRBJ2-3	CAWSVTGLETSGF	TGTGCCTGGAGTGTGACAGGTCTGGAAACCAGTGGTTTT
TRBV7-9	TRBD2	TRBJ2-3	CASSPAGGSTDTQYF	TGTGCCAGCAGCCCAGCGGGGGGAAGCACAGATACGCAGTATTTT
TRBV29-1	NA	TRBJ1-5	CSVVEQPQHF	TGCAGCGTTGTGGAACAGCCCCAGCATTTT
TRBV29-1	NA	TRBJ2-3	CSVGVSSNF	TGCAGCGTTGGGGTTTCCTCTAATTTT
TRBV5-1	TRBD2	TRBJ2-1	CASSSRPKTSGRATYNEQFF	TGCGCCAGCAGCAGCCGGCCCAAAACTAGCGGGAGGGCGACCTACAATGAGCAGTTCTTC